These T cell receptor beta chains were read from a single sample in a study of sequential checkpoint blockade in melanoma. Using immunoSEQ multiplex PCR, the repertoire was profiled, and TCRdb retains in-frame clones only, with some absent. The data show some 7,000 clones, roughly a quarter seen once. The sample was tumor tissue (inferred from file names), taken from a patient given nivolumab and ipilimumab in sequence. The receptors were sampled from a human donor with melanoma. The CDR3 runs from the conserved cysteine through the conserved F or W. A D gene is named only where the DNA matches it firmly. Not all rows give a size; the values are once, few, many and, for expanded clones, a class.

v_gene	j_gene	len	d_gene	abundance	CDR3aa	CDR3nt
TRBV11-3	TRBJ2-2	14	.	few	CASSFRINTGELFF	TGTGCCAGCAGCTTCCGGATTAACACCGGGGAGCTGTTTTTT
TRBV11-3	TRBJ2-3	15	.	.	CASSYWAVGRDTQYF	TGTGCCAGCAGCTACTGGGCCGTGGGGAGAGATACGCAGTATTTT
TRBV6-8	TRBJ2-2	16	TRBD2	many	CASSRRTSANTGELFF	TGTGCCAGCAGTCGTCGGACTAGCGCCAACACCGGGGAGCTGTTTTTT
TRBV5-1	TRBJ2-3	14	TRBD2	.	CASSFSGGGDTQYF	TGCGCCAGCAGCTTTTCGGGAGGAGGGGATACGCAGTATTTT
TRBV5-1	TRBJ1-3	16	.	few	CASSWGYGGSGNTIYF	TGCGCCAGCAGCTGGGGGTACGGGGGGTCCGGAAACACCATATATTTT
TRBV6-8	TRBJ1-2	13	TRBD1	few	CASSYSDRGGYTF	TGTGCCAGCAGTTACTCGGACAGGGGTGGCTACACCTTC
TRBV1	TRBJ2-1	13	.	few	CASSQTPLREQFF	TGCGCCAGCAGCCAAACCCCATTGAGGGAGCAGTTCTTC
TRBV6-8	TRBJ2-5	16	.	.	CASRWAVGVGQETQYF	TGTGCCAGCAGGTGGGCCGTGGGGGTTGGTCAAGAGACCCAGTACTTC
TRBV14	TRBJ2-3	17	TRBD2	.	CASSSLAGISVGDTQYF	TGTGCCAGCAGCTCACTAGCGGGCATTAGCGTTGGAGATACGCAGTATTTT
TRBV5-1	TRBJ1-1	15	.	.	CASSSPYKGNTEAFF	TGCGCCAGCAGCTCCCCTTACAAGGGTAACACTGAAGCTTTCTTT
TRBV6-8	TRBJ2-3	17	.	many	CASSYSFSPPHGDTQYF	TGTGCCAGCAGTTACTCGTTTAGCCCGCCCCACGGGGATACGCAGTATTTT
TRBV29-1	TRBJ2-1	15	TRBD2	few	CSARSSGSRLNEQFF	TGCAGCGCACGTAGTAGCGGGAGCCGGCTGAATGAGCAGTTCTTC
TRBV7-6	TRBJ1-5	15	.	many	CASSLWGEGNQPQHF	TGTGCCAGCAGCTTGTGGGGTGAGGGCAATCAGCCCCAGCATTTT
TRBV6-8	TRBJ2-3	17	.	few	CASSYSSILQGADTQYF	TGTGCCAGCAGTTACTCATCGATACTTCAGGGAGCAGATACGCAGTATTTT
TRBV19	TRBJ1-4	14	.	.	CASSTISRSEKLFF	TGTGCCAGTAGTACTATTAGCCGCTCTGAAAAACTGTTTTTT
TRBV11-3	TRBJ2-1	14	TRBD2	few	CASSGTSGNNEQFF	TGTGCCAGCAGCGGGACTAGCGGGAACAATGAGCAGTTCTTC
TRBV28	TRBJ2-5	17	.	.	CASSWAPTGAFQETQYF	TGTGCCAGCAGTTGGGCCCCGACAGGCGCCTTCCAAGAGACCCAGTACTTC